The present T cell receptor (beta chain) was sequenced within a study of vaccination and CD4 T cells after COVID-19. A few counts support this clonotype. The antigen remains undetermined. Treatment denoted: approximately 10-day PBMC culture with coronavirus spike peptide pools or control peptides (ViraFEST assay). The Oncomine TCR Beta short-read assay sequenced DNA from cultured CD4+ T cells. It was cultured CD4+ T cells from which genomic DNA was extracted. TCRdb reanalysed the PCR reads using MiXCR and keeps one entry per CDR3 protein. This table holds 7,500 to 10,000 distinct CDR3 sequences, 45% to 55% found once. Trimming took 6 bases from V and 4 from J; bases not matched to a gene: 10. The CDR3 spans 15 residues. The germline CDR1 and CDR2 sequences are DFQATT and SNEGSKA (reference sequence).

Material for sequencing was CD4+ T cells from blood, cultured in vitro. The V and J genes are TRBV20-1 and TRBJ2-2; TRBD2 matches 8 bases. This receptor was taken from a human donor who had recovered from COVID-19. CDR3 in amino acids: CSAPRGGGTTGELFF. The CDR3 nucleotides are TGCAGTGCCCCCCGGGGGGGGGGAACCACCGGGGAGCTGTTTTTT.